These 32 T cell receptor beta chains were all obtained from the same sample, sequenced in a study of naive and memory T cell subsets. An equimolar mix of two oligonucleotides served as the beta constant-region primer for TRBC1 and TRBC2. Four rounds of PCR amplified the ligated cDNA using nested alpha and beta constant-region primers plus SP2. TCRdb re-called the UMI-ligation and nested PCR reads through MiXCR, storing one row per CDR3 protein. In the table there are 150,000 or so distinct CDR3 sequences, approximately 22% of which are singletons. What these receptors recognize is not known. Study observations and caveats: Possibly reflecting memory cells re-expressing CD45RA, a few larger clonotypes occurred in naive repertoires, especially CD8.

The specimen was naive CD4+ T cells from blood. The receptors stem from a human donor in good health.

This clonotype was seen more than once but under ten times. The rearrangement links TRBV10-3 to TRBJ2-5; no firm D call. Trimming took off 4 bases at V and 4 bases at J, with 10 bases between the two ends. The CDR3 runs to 13 residues. Germline CDR1 reads ENHRY; CDR2 reads SYGVKD. The CDR3 coding sequence is TGTGCCATCAGTGGGCACCCAGCAGAGACCCAGTACTTC. Amino acid sequence: CAISGHPAETQYF.

The rearrangement joins TRBV5-1 to TRBJ1-4, with 12 positions matching TRBD1. Per the germline V gene, CDR1 is SGHRS and CDR2 is YFSETQ. This CDR3 is built from 18 residues. V lost 4 bases, J lost 0 bases, and 7 bases stayed unmatched. CDR3 in DNA: TGCGCCAGCAGCATCCGGGACAGGGGGCTCTCAACTAATGAAAAACTGTTTTTT. Protein product: CASSIRDRGLSTNEKLFF.

The genes are TRBV7-2 and TRBJ2-5; TRBD1 matches 9 bases. CDR3 length equals 16 residues. V lost 4 bases and J lost 2; bases outside the gene matches: 8. Germline V gives CDR1 SGHTA, CDR2 FQGNSA. CDR3 loop: CASSSWTGVGQETQYF. Written as DNA, the CDR3 is TGTGCCAGCAGCTCATGGACAGGGGTCGGGCAAGAGACCCAGTACTTC. The variable domain in full, completed from reference TRBV7-2 and TRBJ2-5, reads GAGVSQSPSNKVTEKGKDVELRCDPISGHTALYWYRQSLGQGLEFLIYFQGNSAPDKSGLPSDRFSAERTGGSVSTLTIQRTQQEDSAVYLCASSSWTGVGQETQYFGPGTRLLVL.

In this sample, this clonotype turned up a few times. The chain is built from TRBV7-6 and TRBJ1-6, with TRBD1 as a possible D gene (6 bases). The CDR3 totals 17 residues. Per the germline V gene, CDR1 is SGHVS and CDR2 is FNYEAQ. Trimming removed 5 bases from V and 2 bases from J, with 16 bases in between. The CDR3 sequence is CASSPEPRQAYNSPLHF. The CDR3 nucleotides read TGTGCCAGCAGCCCTGAACCCAGACAGGCCTATAATTCACCCCTCCACTTT.

This clonotype is a singleton in its sample. The V and J genes are TRBV29-1 and TRBJ2-1; possible D gene TRBD1, 5 bases. This CDR3 has 14 amino acids. Germline V lookup: CDR1 SQVTM, CDR2 ANQGSEA. Trimming left V 6 bases short and J 0 bases short, with 12 bases between. CDR3: CSVGLLGSYNEQFF. As DNA, the CDR3 is TGCAGCGTGGGGCTATTGGGCTCCTACAATGAGCAGTTCTTC.

There are a few counts of this clonotype. This rearrangement joins TRBV28 to TRBJ2-2, with no clear D. Trimming pared 5 bases from V and 0 bases from J, leaving 13 bases between. CDR1 MDHEN and CDR2 SYDVKM come from the germline V gene. This CDR3 has 16 amino acids. DNA for the CDR3: TGTGCCAGCAGTGAAGAGTACACCTCGAACACCGGGGAGCTGTTTTTT. It specifies CASSEEYTSNTGELFF.

This clonotype was counted at least ten times. The chain links TRBV20-1 to TRBJ2-7, with TRBD1 identical over 9 bases. The CDR3 sequence is 13 residues long. The germline gives CDR1 DFQATT, CDR2 SNEGSKA (reference sequence). V dropped 1 base and J dropped 6; count of bases not matched to a gene: 4. The CDR3, as DNA: TGCAGTGCTAGAGGGAGGACAGGGGTCGAGCAGTACTTC. Amino acid sequence: CSARGRTGVEQYF.

The chain employs TRBV12-3 or TRBV12-4 and TRBJ1-1; tentative D call: TRBD1 (5 bases). This CDR3 is 16 amino acids long. V shed 5 bases and J shed 2 bases, with 18 bases lying between them. Here the CDR3 reads CASSPQGPHANTEAFF. DNA of the CDR3: TGTGCCAGCAGTCCCCAGGGACCCCATGCTAACACTGAAGCTTTCTTT.

A few counts support this clonotype. The rearrangement links TRBV27 to TRBJ2-5, with a tentative D call TRBD2 (7 bases). Germline values: CDR1 MNHEY, CDR2 SMNVEV (reference sequence). The V end lost 2 bases, the J end lost 10 bases, and 17 bases lay between the germline ends. The CDR3 length is 14 residues. The DNA for the CDR3 is TGTGCCAGCAGTTTAAGAGGGGGACGGGGGGACCAGTACTTC. Translating it yields CASSLRGGRGDQYF.

The V and J genes are TRBV7-2 and TRBJ2-7; possibly TRBD1 for D (5 bases). V lost 5 bases to trimming and J lost 2 bases, with 13 bases between them. The CDR3 has 14 residues. CDR1 SGHTA and CDR2 FQGNSA come from the germline V gene. The CDR3 sequence: CASSLDSTPYEQYF. CDR3 coding DNA: TGTGCCAGCAGCCTCGACAGTACGCCCTACGAGCAGTACTTC.

In this sample, this clonotype turned up many times. The chain employs TRBV29-1 and TRBJ2-1, with 12 bases identical to TRBD2. Germline trimming cut 0 bases from V and 4 bases from J; bases unmatched to any gene: 10. The germline gives CDR1 SQVTM, CDR2 ANQGSEA. This CDR3 region has 18 residues. The CDR3 here is CSVEDPTRTSGVYNEQFF. For the CDR3, the DNA is TGCAGCGTTGAAGATCCCACCCGGACTAGCGGGGTGTACAATGAGCAGTTCTTC.

The chain links TRBV6-5 to TRBJ1-5; D possibly corresponds to TRBD1 (5 bases). The CDR3 runs to 15 residues. Looked up from germline, CDR1 is MNHEY and CDR2 is SVGAGI. Trimming pared 1 base from V and 2 bases from J, leaving 9 bases between. The CDR3 DNA is TGTGCCAGCAGTTACTTCGACAGCTGCAATCAGCCCCAGCATTTT. Protein product: CASSYFDSCNQPQHF.

The chain uses TRBV29-1 and TRBJ1-1; D not certain. Germline loops: CDR1 SQVTM, CDR2 ANQGSEA. This CDR3 contains 15 residues. Trimming shortened V by 1 base and J by 3 bases, and 15 bases separated the two germline ends. CDR3 DNA sequence: TGCAGCGTTGAAGGGACGAGTGGAAGGGACACTGAAGCTTTCTTT. It codes for CSVEGTSGRDTEAFF.

The chain uses TRBV12-3 or TRBV12-4 and TRBJ2-3; no clear D gene. This CDR3 is built from 14 residues. Trimming removed 7 bases at V and 3 bases at J, with 14 bases between. CDR3 in amino acids: CASTKGHSTDTQYF. CDR3 bases: TGTGCCAGCACCAAGGGCCACTCGACAGATACGCAGTATTTT.

This clonotype was detected only a few times. The genes are TRBV12-3 or TRBV12-4 and TRBJ2-7; TRBD2 matches 9 bases. Germline trimming cut 6 bases from V and 3 bases from J; bases unmatched to any gene: 3. The CDR3 extends over 13 amino acids. DNA for the CDR3: TGTGCCAGCAGCTTTAGCGGGAGCTACGAGCAGTACTTC. This gives the protein CASSFSGSYEQYF.

This chain joins TRBV18 and TRBJ2-3, with TRBD1 matching 7 bases. The length of the CDR3 is 14 residues. CDR1 is KGHSH and CDR2 is LQKENI in the germline V gene. Trimming removed 5 bases from V and 2 bases from J; junction bases left unmatched: 4. The CDR3 region has the DNA TGTGCCAGCTCATCAGGGGGAATCACAGATACGCAGTATTTT. Protein sequence: CASSSGGITDTQYF.

This clonotype was found a few times. The V and J genes are TRBV5-4 and TRBJ1-1; possibly TRBD1 for D (5 bases). Germline loops: CDR1 SGHNT, CDR2 YYREEE (reference sequence). The V and J ends lost 1 base and 0 bases respectively, with 10 bases between them. The CDR3 is 15 residues long. The chain's CDR3 is CASSLPQGLNTEAFF. Written as DNA, the CDR3 is TGTGCCAGCAGCTTGCCTCAGGGTTTGAACACTGAAGCTTTCTTT.

This clonotype was found a few times. CDR3: CASSKTDADEQFF. The CDR3 bases are TGTGCCAGCAGCAAGACCGATGCCGATGAGCAGTTCTTC. The chain employs TRBV7-3 and TRBJ2-1; D gene ambiguous. CDR3 length equals 13 residues. Germline lookup yields CDR1 SGHTA and CDR2 FQGTGA. V gave up 5 bases and J gave up 8 bases, with 13 bases separating them.

This clonotype showed up just a few times. CDR3 protein: CASSLAPGGFAGELFF. CDR3 DNA sequence: TGCGCCAGCAGCTTGGCTCCAGGGGGGTTTGCCGGGGAGCTGTTTTTT. The chain couples TRBV5-1 to TRBJ2-2, with D perhaps matching TRBD1 (7 bases). This CDR3 spans 16 amino acids. CDR1 is SGHRS, CDR2 YFSETQ, per germline. V shed 0 bases and J shed 6 bases, with 15 bases lying between them.

The chain couples TRBV10-3 to TRBJ2-3; TRBD1 matches 7 bases. J was trimmed by 6 bases and V by 6 bases; bases with no gene match: 6. Germline V gives CDR1 ENHRY, CDR2 SYGVKD. The CDR3 covers 13 residues. CDR3 sequence: CAIRRQGADTQYF. CDR3 bases: TGTGCCATCAGGCGACAGGGAGCGGATACGCAGTATTTT.

This clonotype was counted ten times or more. The chain carries TRBV6-6 and TRBJ2-5, with D perhaps TRBD2 (5 bases). V was pared by 5 bases and J by 6 bases, with 16 bases between. Germline V CDR1 and CDR2: MNHNY, SVGAGI (reference sequence). CDR3 length: 14 amino acids. The CDR3 loop is CASSPVEAGKTQYF. The CDR3 DNA follows: TGTGCCAGCAGTCCCGTGGAGGCCGGGAAGACCCAGTACTTC.

This clonotype has a handful of counts. This chain links TRBV5-1 with TRBJ2-1; D not certain. The ends were cut back, 0 bases at V and 7 bases at J, with 11 bases in the middle. The CDR3 has 14 amino acids. Per germline, CDR1 SGHRS and CDR2 YFSETQ. The CDR3 DNA is TGCGCCAGCAGCTTGGAACCACAAAGAAATGAGCAGTTCTTC. It yields the protein CASSLEPQRNEQFF. The variable domain in full, with the rest retrieved from reference TRBV5-1 and TRBJ2-1, is KAGVTQTPRYLIKTRGQQVTLSCSPISGHRSVSWYQQTPGQGLQFLFEYFSETQRNKGNFPGRFSGRQFSNSRSEMNVSTLELGDSALYLCASSLEPQRNEQFFGPGTRLTVL.

This clonotype was found many times. The chain uses TRBV24-1 and TRBJ2-1; D gene ambiguous. Germline V gene data show CDR1 as KGHDR and CDR2 as SFDVKD. This CDR3 is built from 12 residues. The V end lost 9 bases, the J end lost 1 base, and 6 bases lay between the germline ends. The CDR3 sequence: CATSRSYNEQFF. CDR3 coding DNA: TGTGCCACCTCAAGGTCCTACAATGAGCAGTTCTTC.

A note on this clonotype: With a much larger clone just one base away, this may be a read error. The DNA for the CDR3 is TGTGCCATCAGTTTCCGGCTCACTGAAGAGACCCAGTACTTC. This gives the protein CAISFRLTEETQYF. The V call is TRBV28, the J call TRBJ2-5, with no clear D. The CDR3 extends over 14 amino acids. Per germline, CDR1 MDHEN and CDR2 SYDVKM.

The gene calls are TRBV6-6 and TRBJ2-2; D is uncertain. CDR3 size: 13 residues. From germline, CDR1 is MNHNY and CDR2 SVGAGI (reference sequence). V was clipped by 4 bases and J by 3 bases, with 6 bases between them. CDR3 bases: TGTGCCAGCAGTTTCTTCGACACCGGGGAGCTGTTTTTT. Translated, it gives CASSFFDTGELFF.

This clonotype was picked up many times. The V call is TRBV9, the J call TRBJ2-1; 8 bases are shared with TRBD1. The CDR3 is made up of 17 amino acids. Unmatched junction bases numbered 15, after V lost 0 bases and J lost 10 bases. Germline assignment: CDR1 SGDLS and CDR2 YYNGEE. The DNA for the CDR3 is TGTGCCAGCAGCGTAGTCCCCCTCCCGGACAGGGTAGGAGAGCAGTTCTTC. Translating gives CASSVVPLPDRVGEQFF. Variable domain in full (rest from reference TRBV9 and TRBJ2-1): DSGVTQTPKHLITATGQRVTLRCSPRSGDLSVYWYQQSLDQGLQFLIQYYNGEERAKGNILERFSAQQFPDLHSELNLSSLELGDSALYFCASSVVPLPDRVGEQFFGPGTRLTVL.

This clonotype was counted at least ten times. V is TRBV28 and J is TRBJ2-3; D ambiguous. Trimming removed 2 bases at V and 4 bases at J, with 16 bases between. In germline, CDR1 is MDHEN, CDR2 SYDVKM. The CDR3 covers 16 residues. The CDR3 loop reads CASSLGPQVVSDTQYF. The CDR3 bases are TGTGCCAGCAGTTTAGGGCCGCAAGTAGTTTCAGATACGCAGTATTTT.

The chain has TRBV5-1 and TRBJ1-6; TRBD1 matches 7 bases. CDR3 length: 14 amino acids. Per germline, CDR1 SGHRS and CDR2 YFSETQ. The V segment lost 2 bases and the J segment 9 bases; nucleotides outside the gene matches: 5. CDR3 protein: CASSLNRGGSPLHF. The CDR3 nucleotides read TGCGCCAGCAGCTTAAACAGGGGTGGTTCACCCCTCCACTTT. The whole variable domain, filled in from reference TRBV5-1 and TRBJ1-6, reads KAGVTQTPRYLIKTRGQQVTLSCSPISGHRSVSWYQQTPGQGLQFLFEYFSETQRNKGNFPGRFSGRQFSNSRSEMNVSTLELGDSALYLCASSLNRGGSPLHFGNGTRLTVT.

This clonotype was seen more than once but under ten times. The CDR3 is CASSRTGTDSYEQYF. The CDR3 DNA reads as TGTGCCAGCAGTCGGACGGGGACAGACTCCTACGAGCAGTACTTC. This chain connects TRBV7-2 to TRBJ2-7; 7 bases fit TRBD1. J was trimmed by 0 bases and V by 6 bases; bases with no gene match: 8. Germline V CDR1 and CDR2: SGHTA, FQGNSA. This CDR3 comprises 15 residues. The whole variable domain, remainder taken from reference TRBV7-2 and TRBJ2-7, is GAGVSQSPSNKVTEKGKDVELRCDPISGHTALYWYRQSLGQGLEFLIYFQGNSAPDKSGLPSDRFSAERTGGSVSTLTIQRTQQEDSAVYLCASSRTGTDSYEQYFGPGTRLTVT.

This chain connects TRBV27 to TRBJ1-6; no clear D gene. V lost 4 bases to trimming and J lost 0 bases, with 7 bases between them. The CDR3 sequence is 15 residues long. Germline values: CDR1 MNHEY, CDR2 SMNVEV (reference sequence). CDR3 residues: CASSSRSSYNSPLHF. The CDR3 nucleotides are TGTGCCAGCAGTTCCCGGAGCTCCTATAATTCACCCCTCCACTTT.

The V call is TRBV3-1, the J call TRBJ2-1, with D hard to call. The CDR3 is 12 amino acids. From germline, CDR1 is LGHDT and CDR2 YNNKEL (reference sequence). Between the trimmed V and J ends, which lost 6 bases and 6 bases, there was a span of 9 bases. CDR3 amino acids: CASSTVSNEQFF. Here the CDR3 DNA reads TGTGCCAGCAGTACGGTGAGCAATGAGCAGTTCTTC.

The sample holds one count of this clonotype. The chain employs TRBV7-9 and TRBJ1-1; D call uncertain. Trimming pared 11 bases from V and 1 base from J, leaving 5 bases between. The length of the CDR3 is 10 residues. Germline-derived CDR1 and CDR2 are SEHNR and FQNEAQ (reference sequence). CDR3 residues: CAGTNTEAFF. CDR3 sequence (DNA): TGTGCCGGCACGAACACTGAAGCTTTCTTT.